This T cell receptor (beta chain) came from a study of brain T cells in children with intractable seizures. Sample time point: blood from clinic visit 5 months post-surgery; TSC patient then seizure free. Assay used: immunoSEQ multiplex PCR; TCRdb lists only in-frame clones, some missing. In the table there are 300,000 to 400,000 clones, about 93% of which are singletons. V shed 7 bases and J 2 bases; nucleotides not matched to a gene: 5. Germline CDR1 is SNHLY and CDR2 is FYNNEI. The CDR3 consists of 13 residues. The rearrangement joins TRBV2 to TRBJ2-7; 7 positions match TRBD1. The sequence was obtained from a boy in the first two years of life with tuberous sclerosis and intractable seizures. Sequences were derived from peripheral blood, sampled 4 to 5 months after surgery. CDR3 DNA sequence: TGTGCCAGCATAACAGGGGAGACCTACGAGCAGTACTTC. Translating gives CASITGETYEQYF.